The 20 T cell receptor beta chains listed next were all sequenced from one sample in a study of OX40 agonist ivuxolimab in advanced cancers. Only in-frame clones appear in the TCRdb table, and some are missing; sequencing was by immunoSEQ multiplex PCR. The profile shows over 50,000 clones, around 91% of them singletons. Specimen: CD4+ or CD8+ T cells sorted from blood, collected in a trial of the OX40 agonist ivuxolimab. The receptors were gathered from an adult with an advanced solid tumor such as melanoma, head and neck, liver or kidney cancer.

The chain joins TRBV21-1 to TRBJ2-3. TRBV21-1 is a documented pseudogene. This CDR3 region has 14 residues. The CDR3 DNA follows: TGTGCCAGCAGCAAATTTGGGGATACAGATACGCAGTATTTT. The encoded protein is CASSKFGDTDTQYF.

This sequence joins TRBV11-1 and TRBJ1-1, with no clear D. The germline V gene has CDR1 SGHAT and CDR2 FQDESV (reference sequence). This CDR3 contains 13 residues. Trimming stripped 5 bases from V and 5 bases from J, with 12 bases between. In DNA form, the CDR3 reads TGTGCCAGCAGCCTACCAGGAGGTACTGAAGCTTTCTTT. Protein product: CASSLPGGTEAFF.

J is TRBJ1-2 and V is TRBV27; no firm D call. V was trimmed by 0 bases and J by 0 bases, leaving 8 bases between them. Germline loops: CDR1 MNHEY, CDR2 SMNVEV (reference sequence). The CDR3 consists of 15 residues. CDR3 nucleotide sequence: TGTGCCAGCAGTTTATCCCGGGGAACTAACTATGGCTACACCTTC. It encodes CASSLSRGTNYGYTF.

V gene TRBV28 combines with J gene TRBJ2-7; 13 bases map to TRBD2. V was pared by 2 bases and J by 5 bases, with 3 bases of the junction left unmatched. This CDR3 has 15 amino acids. Germline CDR1 reads MDHEN; CDR2 reads SYDVKM. CDR3: CASSLALAGGDEQYF. CDR3 bases: TGTGCCAGCAGTTTAGCACTAGCGGGAGGGGACGAGCAGTACTTC.

CDR3 sequence reads: CASRTGSSSEAFF. The CDR3 DNA sequence: TGTGCCAGCAGGACAGGAAGCTCGTCTGAAGCTTTCTTT. The V and J genes are TRBV2 and TRBJ1-1; D possibly corresponds to TRBD1 (6 bases). Germline CDR1 SNHLY, CDR2 FYNNEI. Trimming took off 6 bases at V and 6 bases at J, with 14 bases between the two ends. CDR3 length: 13 amino acids. The full variable domain, in which reference TRBV2 and TRBJ1-1 provide the parts outside the CDR3, is EPEVTQTPSHQVTQMGQEVILRCVPISNHLYFYWYRQILGQKVEFLVSFYNNEISEKSEIFDDQFSVERPDGSNFTLKIRSTKLEDSAMYFCASRTGSSSEAFFGQGTRLTVV.

This rearrangement joins TRBV21-1 to TRBJ1-1. TRBV21-1 corresponds to a pseudogene. The CDR3 totals 15 residues. The CDR3 DNA reads TGTGCCAGCACCAAAATGAGGGCATTGAACACTGAAGCTTTCTTT. Amino acids: CASTKMRALNTEAFF.

The rearrangement joins TRBV13 to TRBJ2-6; 7 bases fit TRBD1. Germline V CDR1 and CDR2: PRHDT, FYEKMQ (reference sequence). The CDR3 runs to 16 residues. V lost 3 bases to trimming and J lost 2 bases; unmatched junction nucleotides: 4. The CDR3 sequence: CASSFNRGTGANVLTF. CDR3 nucleotides: TGTGCCAGCAGCTTCAACAGGGGTACTGGGGCCAACGTCCTGACTTTC.

The chain uses TRBV5-6 and TRBJ1-2; the D gene is possibly TRBD1 (6 bases). The CDR3 consists of 12 residues. The ends were cut back, 1 base at V and 6 bases at J, with 7 bases in the middle. Germline CDR1 SGHDT, CDR2 YYEEEE. CDR3 bases: TGTGCCAGCAGCTTGAGGGGGGATGGCTACACCTTC. Translation: CASSLRGDGYTF.

The chain uses TRBV7-3 and TRBJ1-2, with D tentatively TRBD1 (6 bases). Per the germline V gene, CDR1 is SGHTA and CDR2 is FQGTGA. The CDR3 runs to 15 residues. The V gene lost 0 bases and the J gene lost 5 bases, with 13 bases spanning the gap. The CDR3 DNA is TGTGCCAGCAGCTTAACGCAGGGGTCCCCTTATGGCTACACCTTC. Translated: CASSLTQGSPYGYTF.

The rearrangement joins TRBV19 to TRBJ2-1; 9 bases line up with TRBD2. The CDR3 extends over 15 amino acids. CDR1 and CDR2 (germline): LNHDA, SQIVND (reference sequence). V gave up 3 bases and J gave up 7 bases; unmatched junction bases: 7. CDR3 amino acids: CASSMASGIQNEQFF. As DNA, the CDR3 is TGTGCCAGTAGTATGGCTAGCGGGATCCAGAATGAGCAGTTCTTC.

This clone has a handful of counts. The V call is TRBV11-3, the J call TRBJ2-2; perhaps TRBD1 as D (6 bases). The CDR3 consists of 14 residues. Germline V gives CDR1 SGHNT, CDR2 YENEEA. V was shortened by 2 bases and J by 5 bases, with 9 bases between the two germline ends. The chain's CDR3 is CASSLSGVTGELFF. The CDR3 DNA reads TGTGCCAGCAGCTTATCAGGGGTTACCGGGGAGCTGTTTTTT. Complete variable domain (other parts from reference TRBV11-3 and TRBJ2-2): EAGVVQSPRYKIIEKKQPVAFWCNPISGHNTLYWYLQNLGQGPELLIRYENEEAVDDSQLPKDRFSAERLKGVDSTLKIQPAELGDSAVYLCASSLSGVTGELFFGEGSRLTVL.

The rearrangement links TRBV4-3 to TRBJ2-2; TRBD2 might be the D (5 bases). Germline CDR1 is LGHNA and CDR2 is YSLEER. The V end was cut by 1 base, the J end by 7 bases, with 19 bases between. CDR3 size: 17 residues. The CDR3 nucleotides read TGCGCCAGCAGCCAAGTCCCGCCAACTAGGTCGGGCGGGGAGCTGTTTTTT. Its protein is CASSQVPPTRSGGELFF.

This rearrangement joins TRBV4-3 to TRBJ2-3; 8 positions match TRBD2. The CDR3 contains 17 residues. J was trimmed by 0 bases and V by 0 bases; bases with no gene match: 5. Per germline, CDR1 LGHNA and CDR2 YSLEER. The CDR3 is CASSQDQLAASTDTQYF. The CDR3 DNA reads TGCGCCAGCAGCCAAGATCAACTAGCGGCTAGCACAGATACGCAGTATTTT.

The chain combines TRBV30 with TRBJ2-1; D remains ambiguous. The CDR3 is 10 amino acids. Deletions cut 2 bases from V and 7 bases from J, with 3 bases between. Germline CDR1 and CDR2: GTSNPN and SVGIG (reference sequence). This CDR3 is CAWSSNEQFF. The CDR3 DNA follows: TGTGCCTGGAGTAGTAATGAGCAGTTCTTC.

This sequence joins TRBV18 and TRBJ2-1; D not certain. V was cut by 0 bases and J by 10 bases, with 13 bases left in between. Germline V gene lookup returns CDR1 KGHSH and CDR2 LQKENI. This CDR3 is built from 14 residues. The CDR3 nucleotides are TGTGCCAGCTCACCACCCACCAGCTATTGGGAGCAGTTCTTC. It is translated as CASSPPTSYWEQFF. Filled out from reference TRBV18 and TRBJ2-1, the complete variable domain reads NAGVMQNPRHLVRRRGQEARLRCSPMKGHSHVYWYRQLPEEGLKFMVYLQKENIIDESGMPKERFSAEFPKEGPSILRIQQVVRGDSAAYFCASSPPTSYWEQFFGPGTRLTVL.

The rearrangement joins TRBV7-2 to TRBJ2-2; 9 bases fit TRBD2. V trimming: 1 base; J trimming: 6 bases; junction bases outside the gene matches: 9. CDR3 size: 17 residues. From germline, CDR1 is SGHTA and CDR2 FQGNSA. The CDR3 reads CASSLDAGGRVSGELFF. For the CDR3, the DNA is TGTGCCAGCAGCTTAGATGCAGGCGGGAGGGTGTCCGGGGAGCTGTTTTTT.

This clone was found once. The chain employs TRBV19 and TRBJ1-5; no reliable D call. Germline CDR1 LNHDA, CDR2 SQIVND (reference sequence). The CDR3 covers 15 residues. The V end was cut by 3 bases, the J end by 4 bases, with 13 bases between. CDR3 sequence (DNA): TGTGCCAGTAGTATTGGAATGGCAGCTAATCAGCCCCAGCATTTT. This translates into CASSIGMAANQPQHF.

By share of the sample, this clone is medium-sized. This chain uses TRBV11-2 with TRBJ2-7, with unresolved D. V was shortened by 1 base and J by 7 bases, with 11 bases between the two germline ends. Germline V gene data show CDR1 as SGHAT and CDR2 as FQNNGV. The CDR3 is made up of 13 amino acids. The CDR3 nucleotides read TGTGCCAGCAGCTTAGCCGGCGGTGGAGAGCAGTACTTC. Translation gives CASSLAGGGEQYF.

The V gene is TRBV5-4, the J gene TRBJ1-1; D gene uncertain. The V gene's germline CDR1 is SGHNT and CDR2 YYREEE (reference sequence). This CDR3 is built from 14 residues. Trimming cost V 4 bases and J 5 bases, with 15 bases left between them. CDR3 protein: CASSLRAGRTEAFF. Written as DNA, the CDR3 is TGTGCCAGCAGCCTCCGGGCGGGAAGAACTGAAGCTTTCTTT.

On this clone: A read error may produce the germline difference seen at one junction end. CDR3 nucleotide sequence: TGTGCCGGCAGTTTATCCCCCCCCCGGGACGAAGGGGACACCGGGGAGCTGTTTTTT. As protein: CAGSLSPPRDEGDTGELFF. The V call is TRBV27, the J call TRBJ2-2; D might be TRBD1 or TRBD2, each matching 5 bases. Germline V lookup: CDR1 MNHEY, CDR2 SMNVEV (reference sequence). This CDR3 contains 19 residues.